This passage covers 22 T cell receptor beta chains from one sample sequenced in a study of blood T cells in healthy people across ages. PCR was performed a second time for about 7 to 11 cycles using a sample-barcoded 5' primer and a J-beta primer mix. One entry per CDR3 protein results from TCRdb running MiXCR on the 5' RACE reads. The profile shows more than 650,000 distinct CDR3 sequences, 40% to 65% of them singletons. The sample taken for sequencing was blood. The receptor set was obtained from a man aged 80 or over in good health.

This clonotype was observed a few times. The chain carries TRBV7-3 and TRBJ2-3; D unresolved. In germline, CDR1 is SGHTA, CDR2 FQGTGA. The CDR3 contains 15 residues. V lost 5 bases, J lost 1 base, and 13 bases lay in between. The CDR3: CASSPNTGGTDTQYF. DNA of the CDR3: TGTGCCAGCAGCCCTAATACGGGTGGCACAGATACGCAGTATTTT.

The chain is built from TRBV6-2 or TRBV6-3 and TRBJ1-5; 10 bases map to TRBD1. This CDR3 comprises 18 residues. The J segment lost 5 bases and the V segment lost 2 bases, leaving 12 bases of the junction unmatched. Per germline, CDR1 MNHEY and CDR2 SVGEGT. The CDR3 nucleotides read TGTGCCAGCAGTTACGGTCCCGGGACAGGGGCTTCAGATCAGCCCCAGCATTTT. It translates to CASSYGPGTGASDQPQHF.

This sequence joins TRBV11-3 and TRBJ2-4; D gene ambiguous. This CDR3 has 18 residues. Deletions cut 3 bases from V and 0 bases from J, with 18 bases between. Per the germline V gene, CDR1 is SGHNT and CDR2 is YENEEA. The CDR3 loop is CASSFLKQRILAKNIQYF. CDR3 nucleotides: TGTGCCAGCAGCTTTTTAAAACAGAGGATCCTAGCCAAAAACATTCAGTACTTC.

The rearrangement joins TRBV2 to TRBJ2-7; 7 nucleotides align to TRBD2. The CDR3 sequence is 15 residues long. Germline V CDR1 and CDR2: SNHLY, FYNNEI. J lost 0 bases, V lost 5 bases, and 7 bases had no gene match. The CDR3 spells CASSQRGFDSYEQYF. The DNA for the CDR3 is TGTGCCAGCAGTCAGCGGGGTTTCGACTCCTACGAGCAGTACTTC.

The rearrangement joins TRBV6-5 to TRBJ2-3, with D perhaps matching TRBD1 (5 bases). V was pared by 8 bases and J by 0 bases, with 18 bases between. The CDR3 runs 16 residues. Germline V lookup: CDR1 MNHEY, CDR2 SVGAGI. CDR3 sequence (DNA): TGTGCCAGCGGTTGCTCGTCACCAGGGAGCACAGATACGCAGTATTTT. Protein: CASGCSSPGSTDTQYF.

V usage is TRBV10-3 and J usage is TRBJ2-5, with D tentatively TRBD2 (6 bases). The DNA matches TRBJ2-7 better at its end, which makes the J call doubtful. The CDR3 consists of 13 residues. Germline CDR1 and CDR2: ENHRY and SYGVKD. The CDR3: CAIAGGLGYEQYF. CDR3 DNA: TGTGCCATCGCCGGGGGTCTGGGCTACGAGCAGTACTTC.

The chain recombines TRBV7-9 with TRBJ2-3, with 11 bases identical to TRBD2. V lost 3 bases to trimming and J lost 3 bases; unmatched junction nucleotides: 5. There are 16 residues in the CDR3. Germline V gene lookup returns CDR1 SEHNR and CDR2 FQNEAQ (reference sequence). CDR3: CASSFPLAGATDTQYF. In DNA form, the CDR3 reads TGTGCCAGCAGCTTTCCACTAGCGGGAGCTACAGATACGCAGTATTTT.

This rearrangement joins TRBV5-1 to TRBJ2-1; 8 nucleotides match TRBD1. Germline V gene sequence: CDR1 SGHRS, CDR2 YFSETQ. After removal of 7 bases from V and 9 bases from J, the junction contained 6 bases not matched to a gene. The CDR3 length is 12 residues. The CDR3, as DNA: TGCGCCAGCGATGGACAGGGCGGTGAGCAGTTCTTC. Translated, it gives CASDGQGGEQFF.

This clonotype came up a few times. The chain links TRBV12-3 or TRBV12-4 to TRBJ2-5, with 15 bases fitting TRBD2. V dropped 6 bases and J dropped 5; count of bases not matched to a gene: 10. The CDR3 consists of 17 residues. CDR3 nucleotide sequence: TGTGCCAGCAGCCTCGGACTAGCGGGAGGGCCTCCGGAGACCCAGTACTTC. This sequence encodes CASSLGLAGGPPETQYF.

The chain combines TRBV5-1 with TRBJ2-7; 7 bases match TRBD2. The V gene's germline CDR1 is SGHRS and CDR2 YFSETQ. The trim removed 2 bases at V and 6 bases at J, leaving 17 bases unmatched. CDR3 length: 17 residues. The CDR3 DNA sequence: TGCGCCAGCAGCTTCGGAACCCTGGGACTAACGGGAGGCGAGCAGTACTTC. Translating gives CASSFGTLGLTGGEQYF. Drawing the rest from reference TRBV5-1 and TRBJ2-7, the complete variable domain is KAGVTQTPRYLIKTRGQQVTLSCSPISGHRSVSWYQQTPGQGLQFLFEYFSETQRNKGNFPGRFSGRQFSNSRSEMNVSTLELGDSALYLCASSFGTLGLTGGEQYFGPGTRLTVT.

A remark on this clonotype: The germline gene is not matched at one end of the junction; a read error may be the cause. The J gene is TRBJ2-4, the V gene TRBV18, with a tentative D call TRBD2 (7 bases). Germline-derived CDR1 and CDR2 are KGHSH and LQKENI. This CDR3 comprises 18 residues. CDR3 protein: CASSPLNAGARAKNIRYF. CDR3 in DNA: TGTGCCAGCTCACCACTTAATGCGGGGGCTAGAGCCAAAAACATTCGGTACTTC.

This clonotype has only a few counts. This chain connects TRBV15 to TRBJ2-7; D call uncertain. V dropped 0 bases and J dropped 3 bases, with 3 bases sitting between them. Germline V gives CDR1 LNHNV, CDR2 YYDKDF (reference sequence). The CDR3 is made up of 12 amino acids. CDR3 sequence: CATSRDYYEQYF. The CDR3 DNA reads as TGTGCCACCAGCAGAGACTACTACGAGCAGTACTTC. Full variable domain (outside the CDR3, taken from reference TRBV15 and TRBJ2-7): DAMVIQNPRYQVTQFGKPVTLSCSQTLNHNVMYWYQQKSSQAPKLLFHYYDKDFNNEADTPDNFQSRRPNTSFCFLDIRSPGLGDTAMYLCATSRDYYEQYFGPGTRLTVT.

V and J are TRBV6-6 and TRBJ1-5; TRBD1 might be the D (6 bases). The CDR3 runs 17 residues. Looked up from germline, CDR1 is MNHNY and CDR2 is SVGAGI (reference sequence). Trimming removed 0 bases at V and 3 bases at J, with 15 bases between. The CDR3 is CASSYSATGRYNQPQHF. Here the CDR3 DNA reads TGTGCCAGCAGTTACTCAGCCACAGGGAGGTACAATCAGCCCCAGCATTTT.

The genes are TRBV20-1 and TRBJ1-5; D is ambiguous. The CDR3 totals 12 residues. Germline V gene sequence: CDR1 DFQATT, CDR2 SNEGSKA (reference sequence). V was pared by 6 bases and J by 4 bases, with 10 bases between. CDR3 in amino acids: CSASTGNQPQHF. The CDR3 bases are TGCAGTGCCAGCACGGGGAATCAGCCCCAGCATTTT.

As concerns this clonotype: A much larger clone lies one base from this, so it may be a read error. CDR3 protein: CASRAPPGQGYEQFF. The CDR3 DNA sequence: TGTGCCAGCAGAGCCCCGCCGGGACAGGGGTACGAGCAGTTCTTC. The chain recombines TRBV25-1 with TRBJ2-1; 10 nucleotides line up with TRBD1. J lost 10 bases, V lost 6 bases, and 12 bases had no gene match. The CDR3 extends over 15 amino acids. Germline V CDR1 and CDR2: MGHDK, SYGVNS.

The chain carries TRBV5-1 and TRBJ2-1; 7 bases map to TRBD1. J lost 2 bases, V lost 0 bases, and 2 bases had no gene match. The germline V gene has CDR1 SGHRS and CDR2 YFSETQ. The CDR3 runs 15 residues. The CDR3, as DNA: TGCGCCAGCAGCTTGGAAGGGGGCGCCTACAATGAGCAGTTCTTC. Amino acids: CASSLEGGAYNEQFF.

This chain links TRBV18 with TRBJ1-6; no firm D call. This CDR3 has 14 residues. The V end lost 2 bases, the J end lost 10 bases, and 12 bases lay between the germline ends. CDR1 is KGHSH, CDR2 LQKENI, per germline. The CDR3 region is CASSPLRRESPLHF. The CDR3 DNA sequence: TGTGCCAGCTCACCATTGAGACGGGAATCACCCCTCCACTTT.

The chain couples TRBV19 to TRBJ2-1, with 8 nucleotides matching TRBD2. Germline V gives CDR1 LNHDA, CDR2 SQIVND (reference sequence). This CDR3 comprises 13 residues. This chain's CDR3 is CASSGLAGDEQFF. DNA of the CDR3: TGTGCTTCCTCCGGGCTAGCGGGCGATGAGCAGTTCTTC.

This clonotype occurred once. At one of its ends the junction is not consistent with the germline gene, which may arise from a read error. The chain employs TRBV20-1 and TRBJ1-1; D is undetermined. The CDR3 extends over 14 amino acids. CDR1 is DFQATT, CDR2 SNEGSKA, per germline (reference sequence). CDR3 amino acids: CSTRDSGGNTEAFF. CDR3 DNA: TGCAGTACTAGAGATAGCGGAGGGAACACTGAAGCTTTCTTT.

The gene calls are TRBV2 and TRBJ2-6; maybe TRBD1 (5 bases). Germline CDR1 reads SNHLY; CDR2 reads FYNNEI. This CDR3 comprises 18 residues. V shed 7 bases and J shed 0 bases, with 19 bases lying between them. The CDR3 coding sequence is TGTGCCAGCACAAGAACACCAACAGGAAGCTCTGGGGCCAACGTCCTGACTTTC. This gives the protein CASTRTPTGSSGANVLTF.

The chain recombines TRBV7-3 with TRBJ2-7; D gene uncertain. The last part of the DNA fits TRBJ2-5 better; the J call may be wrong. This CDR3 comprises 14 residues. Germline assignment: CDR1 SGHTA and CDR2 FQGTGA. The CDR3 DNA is TGTGCCAGCAGTCTCGACCACGCCAGTAGGACCCAGTACTTC. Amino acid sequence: CASSLDHASRTQYF.

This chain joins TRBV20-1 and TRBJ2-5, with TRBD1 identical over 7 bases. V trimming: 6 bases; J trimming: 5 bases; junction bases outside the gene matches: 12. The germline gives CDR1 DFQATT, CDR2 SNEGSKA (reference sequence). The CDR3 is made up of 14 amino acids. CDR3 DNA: TGCAGTGCGCCCTTTGACAGGGCTTGGGAGACCCAGTACTTC. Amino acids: CSAPFDRAWETQYF.